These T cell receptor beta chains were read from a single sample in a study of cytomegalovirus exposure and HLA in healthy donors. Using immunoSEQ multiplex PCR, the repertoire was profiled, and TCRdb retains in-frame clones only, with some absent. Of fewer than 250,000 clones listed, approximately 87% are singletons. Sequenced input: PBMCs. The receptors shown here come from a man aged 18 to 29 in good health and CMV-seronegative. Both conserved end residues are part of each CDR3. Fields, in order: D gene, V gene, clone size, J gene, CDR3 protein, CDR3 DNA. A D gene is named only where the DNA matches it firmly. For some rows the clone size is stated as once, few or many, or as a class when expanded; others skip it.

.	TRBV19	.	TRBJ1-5	CASKGGNQPQHF	TGTGCCAGTAAGGGGGGCAATCAGCCCCAGCATTTT
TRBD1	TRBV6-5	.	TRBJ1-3	CASWTGFGNTIYF	TGTGCCAGCTGGACAGGGTTCGGAAACACCATATATTTT
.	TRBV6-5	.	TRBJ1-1	CASKPGQVPEKAFF	TGTGCCAGCAAACCGGGACAAGTACCTGAGAAAGCTTTCTTT
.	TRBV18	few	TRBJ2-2	CASSPPGPGELFF	TGTGCCAGCTCACCGCCCGGTCCCGGGGAGCTGTTTTTT
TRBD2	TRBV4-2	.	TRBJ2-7	CASSQESGSSYEQYF	TGTGCCAGCAGCCAAGAAAGCGGGAGCTCCTACGAGCAGTACTTC
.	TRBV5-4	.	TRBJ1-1	CASSLRENTEAFF	TGTGCCAGCAGCTTGCGGGAGAACACTGAAGCTTTCTTT
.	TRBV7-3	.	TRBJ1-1	CASSLKGGTTEAFF	TGTGCCAGCAGCTTAAAAGGGGGAACGACTGAAGCTTTCTTT
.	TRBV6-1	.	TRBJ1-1	CASRRNTEAFF	TGTGCCAGCAGGAGAAACACTGAAGCTTTCTTT
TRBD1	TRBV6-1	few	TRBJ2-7	CASSAVTGGAYEQYF	TGTGCCAGCAGTGCGGTGACAGGGGGTGCCTACGAGCAGTACTTC
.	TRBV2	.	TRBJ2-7	CASNQGGPTTYEQYF	TGTGCCAGCAACCAAGGAGGTCCAACCACCTACGAGCAGTACTTC
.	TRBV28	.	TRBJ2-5	CASSFDSQETQYF	TGTGCCAGCAGTTTTGACAGCCAAGAGACCCAGTACTTC
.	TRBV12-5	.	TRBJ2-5	CASGHQETQYF	TGTGCTAGTGGACATCAAGAGACCCAGTACTTC